The source of this TCR beta chain is a study of T cells after yellow fever vaccination. On the study more broadly: SMART-Seq v4 Ultra Low Input served to prepare low-cell-number fractions.

General observations from the study: FACS-sorted repertoires could harbor abundant contaminating bulk-population clonotypes.

This clonotype has a count of ten or more. Its target is unknown. MiXCR, run by TCRdb on the 5' RACE reads, gives a single entry per CDR3 protein. The sample records approximately 90,000 distinct CDR3 sequences, about 5.8% being singletons. V lost 5 bases, J lost 0 bases, and 11 bases lay in between. CDR1 SEHNR and CDR2 FQNEAQ come from the germline V gene (reference sequence). The CDR3 covers 15 residues. The receptor was derived from a man younger than 35 who received the YFV17D yellow fever vaccine. The J gene is TRBJ1-5, the V gene TRBV7-9, with TRBD1 as a possible D gene (6 bases). The sample in question was CD8+ T cells sorted from PBMCs, obtained 10 days after the yellow fever booster vaccination. The CDR3 DNA follows: TGTGCCAGCAGCCCGGGACATCTTAGCAATCAGCCCCAGCATTTT. Protein: CASSPGHLSNQPQHF.